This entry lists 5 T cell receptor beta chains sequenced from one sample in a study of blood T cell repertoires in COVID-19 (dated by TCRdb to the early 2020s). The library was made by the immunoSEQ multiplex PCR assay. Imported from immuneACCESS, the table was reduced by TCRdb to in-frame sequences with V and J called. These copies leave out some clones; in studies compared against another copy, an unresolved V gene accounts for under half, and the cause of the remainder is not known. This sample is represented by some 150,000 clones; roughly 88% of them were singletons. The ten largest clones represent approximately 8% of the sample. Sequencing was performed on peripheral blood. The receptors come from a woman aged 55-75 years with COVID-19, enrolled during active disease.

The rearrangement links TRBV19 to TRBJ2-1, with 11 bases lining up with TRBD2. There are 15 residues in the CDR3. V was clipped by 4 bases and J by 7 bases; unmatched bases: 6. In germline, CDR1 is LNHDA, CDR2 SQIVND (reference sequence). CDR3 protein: CASSTPGLAVNEQFF. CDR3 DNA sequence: TGTGCCAGTAGTACCCCGGGACTAGCGGTTAATGAGCAGTTCTTC.

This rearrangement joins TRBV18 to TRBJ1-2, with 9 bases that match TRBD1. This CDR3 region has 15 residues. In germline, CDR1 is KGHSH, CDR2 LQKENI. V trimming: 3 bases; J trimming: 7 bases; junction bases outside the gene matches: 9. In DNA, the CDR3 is TGTGCCAGCTCACCGCGGACAGGGGACCCGCTTGGCTACACCTTC. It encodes CASSPRTGDPLGYTF.

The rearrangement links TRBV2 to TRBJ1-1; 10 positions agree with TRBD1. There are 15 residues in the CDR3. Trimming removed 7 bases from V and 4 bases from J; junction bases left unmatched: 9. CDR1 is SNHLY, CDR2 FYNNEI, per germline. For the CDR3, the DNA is TGTGCCAGCATCGGGACAGGGGTCAGGGGCACTGAAGCTTTCTTT. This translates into CASIGTGVRGTEAFF.

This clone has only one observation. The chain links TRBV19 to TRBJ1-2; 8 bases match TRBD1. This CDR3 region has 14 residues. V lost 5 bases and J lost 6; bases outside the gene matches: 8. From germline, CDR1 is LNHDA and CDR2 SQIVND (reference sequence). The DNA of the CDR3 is TGTGCCAGTAGTCTCTTCGGACAGGGAAATGGCTACACCTTC. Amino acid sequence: CASSLFGQGNGYTF.

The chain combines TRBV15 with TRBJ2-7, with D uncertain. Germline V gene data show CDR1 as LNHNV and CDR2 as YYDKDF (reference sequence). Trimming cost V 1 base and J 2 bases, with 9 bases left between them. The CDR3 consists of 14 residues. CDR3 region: CATSRVLTPYEQYF. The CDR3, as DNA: TGTGCCACCAGCAGAGTCTTGACACCCTACGAGCAGTACTTC.